The subject of this entry is one T cell receptor beta chain. The antigen is unknown. The data originate from a study of cytomegalovirus exposure and HLA in healthy donors. General study points: Presence/absence analyses rested on an assumption that sequencing depth was roughly uniform across donors. Association of a missense DCLRE1C variant with TCR beta V- and J-gene trimming was reported in a later analysis. Previous analysis showed most TCR beta V segments were productive about 87% or about 30% of the time.

Healthy bone marrow donors supplied every sample. PCR employed 60 Vbeta and 13 Jbeta primers. Produced via immunoSEQ multiplex PCR; TCRdb's table is partial and in-frame only. The sample lists some 120,000 clones; approximately 77% were seen once. V was pared by 2 bases and J by 5 bases, with 14 bases between. Germline-derived CDR1 and CDR2 are SGHDT and YYEEEE. The CDR3 has 16 amino acids. The sequence was obtained from a man between 18 and 29 years old in good health and CMV-seronegative. Sample: PBMCs. The chain employs TRBV5-6 and TRBJ1-6; unclear D gene. The CDR3 DNA reads TGTGCCAGCAGCTTCCCCGCGGGGAAAGATAATTCACCCCTCCACTTT. This gives the protein CASSFPAGKDNSPLHF.